The T cell receptor beta chain under discussion was sequenced for a study of blood T cell repertoires in COVID-19. Study details: Samples came from the United States, Italy and Spain, spanning acute and convalescent COVID-19.

Data came from immunoSEQ multiplex PCR; TCRdb stores just in-frame clones and leaves some out. The table records 150,000 to 200,000 clones, approximately 85% of them present only once. Cohort allocation depended upon clinical history that participants reported. Recovery among Cohort 3 donors was established by two negative PCRs, clearance, or symptom resolution. The germline V gene has CDR1 SGHVS and CDR2 FNYEAQ. V shed 5 bases and J 5 bases; nucleotides not matched to a gene: 4. The CDR3 spans 14 residues. The sample taken for sequencing was PBMCs or T cells enriched from blood (not recorded which). The receptor was derived from a man aged 35 to 55 who had recovered from COVID-19. V gene TRBV7-6 combines with J gene TRBJ2-2, with 8 positions matching TRBD1. CDR3 sequence reads: CASSPRQGTGELFF. As DNA, the CDR3 is TGTGCCAGCAGCCCCAGACAGGGGACCGGGGAGCTGTTTTTT.